Listed here are 29 T cell receptor beta chains from one sample, sequenced in a study of T cells after yellow fever vaccination. TCRdb redid the calling of the 5' RACE reads with MiXCR, one entry per CDR3 protein. In the table there are 500,000 to 650,000 distinct CDR3 sequences, around an eighth of which are singletons. The sequencing used PBMCs, collected on the day of the yellow fever booster vaccination. The receptors stem from a man aged 25-45 years who received the YFV17D yellow fever vaccine.

This clonotype was observed a handful of times. The V gene is TRBV3-1, the J gene TRBJ2-7; no clear D. V was pared by 0 bases and J by 3 bases, with 12 bases between. The CDR3 runs to 15 residues. Germline CDR1 reads LGHDT; CDR2 reads YNNKEL (reference sequence). The CDR3 loop is CASSQEANTNYEQYF. Here the CDR3 DNA reads TGTGCCAGCAGCCAAGAGGCGAACACAAACTACGAGCAGTACTTC.

This clonotype was detected many times. This chain connects TRBV20-1 to TRBJ1-2; D is unclear. V was clipped by 1 base and J by 0 bases, with 15 bases between them. The CDR3 consists of 16 residues. Germline loops: CDR1 DFQATT, CDR2 SNEGSKA (reference sequence). The CDR3 nucleotides are TGCAGTGCTAGAGTGTGGTCCAGCCATACTAACTATGGCTACACCTTC. This encodes CSARVWSSHTNYGYTF.

The CDR3 bases are TGCAGTGCTCGGCCGGACAGGGCAACGAACTATAATTCACCCCTCCACTTT. Protein sequence: CSARPDRATNYNSPLHF. The V call is TRBV20-1, the J call TRBJ1-6, with 8 bases lining up with TRBD1. Losses at the gene ends were 5 bases for V and 3 bases for J; bases not matched to a gene: 12. Germline CDR1 and CDR2: DFQATT and SNEGSKA (reference sequence). The CDR3 consists of 17 residues.

This clonotype was detected many times. The V call is TRBV7-9, the J call TRBJ2-1, with 7 bases identical to TRBD2. With 2 bases clipped from V and 12 bases from J, the junction kept 10 bases outside the gene matches. CDR1 and CDR2 from the germline V gene are SEHNR and FQNEAQ (reference sequence). The length of the CDR3 is 14 residues. CDR3 amino acids: CASSLSAGDRGQFF. The CDR3 DNA reads TGTGCCAGCAGCTTATCCGCGGGAGACCGGGGGCAGTTCTTC.

Ten or more counts support this clonotype. The V call is TRBV7-6, the J call TRBJ2-7; D is uncertain. Per the germline V gene, CDR1 is SGHVS and CDR2 is FNYEAQ. This CDR3 spans 13 amino acids. Trimming cost V 5 bases and J 3 bases, with 11 bases left between them. The CDR3 region has the DNA TGTGCCAGCAGCCCAGGCTCCTACTACGAGCAGTACTTC. This translates into CASSPGSYYEQYF.

This chain connects TRBV18 to TRBJ2-3; D is uncertain. The CDR3 length is 12 residues. Germline V gene sequence: CDR1 KGHSH, CDR2 LQKENI. V was pared by 8 bases and J by 0 bases, with 6 bases between. The CDR3 loop is CASEQSTDTQYF. DNA for the CDR3: TGTGCCAGCGAGCAGAGCACAGATACGCAGTATTTT.

The chain has TRBV28 and TRBJ1-2; maybe TRBD1 (5 bases). The CDR3 is 17 residues long. CDR1 is MDHEN, CDR2 SYDVKM, per germline. Deletions cut 5 bases from V and 2 bases from J, with 21 bases between. The chain's CDR3 is CASSPEWGRDENYGYTF. CDR3 in DNA: TGTGCCAGCAGTCCGGAGTGGGGACGAGACGAGAACTATGGCTACACCTTC.

This clonotype has just a few counts. The J gene is TRBJ2-5, the V gene TRBV20-1; either TRBD1 or TRBD2 may fit D (5 bases each). The V gene lost 4 bases and the J gene lost 4 bases, with 13 bases spanning the gap. Germline loops: CDR1 DFQATT, CDR2 SNEGSKA (reference sequence). The length of the CDR3 is 13 residues. CDR3 coding DNA: TGCAGTGCTACCACTAGGGGTGGAGAGACCCAGTACTTC. Translation: CSATTRGGETQYF.

In its sample, this clonotype was seen a few times. The chain has TRBV30 and TRBJ1-4, with D unclear. Germline V gene data show CDR1 as GTSNPN and CDR2 as SVGIG (reference sequence). Trimming pared 4 bases from V and 5 bases from J, leaving 23 bases between. The CDR3 runs to 17 residues. Here the CDR3 DNA reads TGTGCCTGGAACCGACGGGCCAGCCTTTCGCAGAATGAAAAACTGTTTTTT. Residues: CAWNRRASLSQNEKLFF.

This chain links TRBV20-1 with TRBJ1-4; a possible D gene is TRBD1 (6 bases). The CDR3 runs 14 residues. CDR1 is DFQATT, CDR2 SNEGSKA, per germline (reference sequence). The V end was cut by 6 bases, the J end by 4 bases, with 15 bases between. The CDR3 loop is CSATIQGFNEKLFF. The CDR3 nucleotides read TGCAGTGCAACAATTCAGGGGTTTAATGAAAAACTGTTTTTT.

This clonotype was seen a handful of times. The chain joins TRBV7-2 to TRBJ2-7; D is unresolved. Trimming left V 5 bases short and J 0 bases short, with 14 bases between. CDR3 length: 15 amino acids. Germline-derived CDR1 and CDR2 are SGHTA and FQGNSA. CDR3 DNA: TGTGCCAGCAGCCGCGCTGGTGTGAGCTCCTACGAGCAGTACTTC. It is translated as CASSRAGVSSYEQYF.

This rearrangement joins TRBV7-6 to TRBJ2-2; 10 nucleotides agree with TRBD2. Unmatched junction bases numbered 7, after V lost 3 bases and J lost 6 bases. The CDR3 covers 16 residues. Germline V gene sequence: CDR1 SGHVS, CDR2 FNYEAQ. For the CDR3, the DNA is TGTGCCAGCAGCTTTTTCCTAGCGGGAGTCCCCGGGGAGCTGTTTTTT. Its translation: CASSFFLAGVPGELFF. Supplemented by reference TRBV7-6 and TRBJ2-2, the full variable domain reads GAGVSQSPRYKVTKRGQDVALRCDPISGHVSLYWYRQALGQGPEFLTYFNYEAQQDKSGLPNDRFSAERPEGSISTLTIQRTEQRDSAMYRCASSFFLAGVPGELFFGEGSRLTVL.

This chain connects TRBV11-1 to TRBJ2-1; 14 bases are a match to TRBD2. V was pared by 2 bases and J by 12 bases, with 6 bases of the junction left unmatched. This CDR3 comprises 15 residues. Germline V gives CDR1 SGHAT, CDR2 FQDESV (reference sequence). The CDR3 spells CASSLRTSGRSGQFF. The CDR3 DNA reads as TGTGCCAGCAGCTTAAGGACTAGCGGGAGGTCCGGGCAGTTCTTC.

CDR3 sequence reads: CASSGTTGAQETQYF. The CDR3 nucleotides are TGTGCCAGCAGTGGGACCACGGGGGCTCAAGAGACCCAGTACTTC. This sequence joins TRBV6-1 and TRBJ2-5, with D perhaps matching TRBD1 or TRBD2 (6 bases each). Germline CDR1 and CDR2: MNHNS and SASEGT. V was clipped by 4 bases and J by 2 bases, with 14 bases between them. This CDR3 has 15 residues.

This clonotype was detected a few times. J is TRBJ2-1 and V is TRBV11-2, with TRBD2 matching over 10 bases. This CDR3 region has 18 residues. J was trimmed by 1 base and V by 1 base; bases with no gene match: 7. Germline CDR1 reads SGHAT; CDR2 reads FQNNGV. The CDR3 reads CASSLGRTSGLSYNEQFF. In DNA, the CDR3 is TGTGCCAGCAGCTTAGGGAGGACTAGCGGCTTATCCTACAATGAGCAGTTCTTC.

This rearrangement joins TRBV15 to TRBJ2-1; D might be TRBD2 (6 bases). This CDR3 contains 14 residues. Trimming pared 5 bases from V and 3 bases from J, leaving 11 bases between. CDR1 and CDR2 (germline): LNHNV, YYDKDF (reference sequence). CDR3 DNA sequence: TGTGCCACCAGCGAGAGGACTATCTACAATGAGCAGTTCTTC. Protein sequence: CATSERTIYNEQFF.

In this sample, this clonotype turned up a few times. V usage is TRBV6-2 or TRBV6-3 and J usage is TRBJ2-7; 7 bases fit TRBD1. The CDR3 is 14 residues long. Trimming removed 2 bases from V and 2 bases from J; junction bases left unmatched: 3. Germline CDR1 reads MNHEY; CDR2 reads SVGEGT. CDR3 sequence: CASSYQGTAYEQYF. In DNA form, the CDR3 reads TGTGCCAGCAGTTACCAGGGGACAGCCTACGAGCAGTACTTC.

This chain uses TRBV15 with TRBJ1-5, with D hard to call. Germline CDR1 LNHNV, CDR2 YYDKDF (reference sequence). CDR3 length: 12 residues. The ends were cut back, 0 bases at V and 6 bases at J, with 3 bases in the middle. CDR3 sequence reads: CATSRDGQPQHF. As DNA, the CDR3 is TGTGCCACCAGCAGAGATGGTCAGCCCCAGCATTTT.

In this sample, this clonotype turned up a few times. The chain has TRBV11-2 and TRBJ2-3, with D possibly being TRBD1 (5 bases). CDR3 length: 15 amino acids. Per germline, CDR1 SGHAT and CDR2 FQNNGV. V lost 1 base, J lost 2 bases, and 10 bases lay in between. The CDR3 reads CASSLAHRITDTQYF. CDR3 coding DNA: TGTGCCAGCAGCTTAGCGCACAGGATCACAGATACGCAGTATTTT.

The chain carries TRBV12-3 or TRBV12-4 and TRBJ2-7, with a tentative D call TRBD2 (5 bases). The germline V and J ends were trimmed by 6 bases and 7 bases, with 19 bases remaining between them. The CDR3 runs to 14 residues. The CDR3 reads CASREREYVGEQYF. DNA for the CDR3: TGTGCCAGCAGAGAGAGGGAATATGTGGGGGAGCAGTACTTC.

This clonotype was seen more than once but under ten times. V gene TRBV18 combines with J gene TRBJ2-7, with 10 bases lining up with TRBD1. The CDR3 is 16 residues long. Trimming at V came to 0 bases and at J to 3 bases, leaving 5 bases not matched to a gene. Germline CDR1 reads KGHSH; CDR2 reads LQKENI. The CDR3 sequence: CASSPPRQGAVYEQYF. CDR3 nucleotides: TGTGCCAGCTCACCACCAAGACAGGGGGCGGTCTACGAGCAGTACTTC.

The chain recombines TRBV20-1 with TRBJ2-3, with 8 bases lining up with TRBD2. V trimming: 6 bases; J trimming: 2 bases; junction bases outside the gene matches: 10. The CDR3 is 15 residues long. CDR1 and CDR2 (germline): DFQATT, SNEGSKA (reference sequence). CDR3 in amino acids: CSAPRLAGNTDTQYF. The CDR3 DNA is TGCAGTGCCCCGAGGCTAGCGGGTAACACAGATACGCAGTATTTT.

The chain couples TRBV20-1 to TRBJ2-1; 12 nucleotides align to TRBD2. In germline, CDR1 is DFQATT, CDR2 SNEGSKA (reference sequence). V lost 5 bases, J lost 3 bases, and 11 bases stayed unmatched. The CDR3 covers 17 residues. CDR3 bases: TGCAGTGCTCTACGACTAGCGGGAGATATAGGCTACAATGAGCAGTTCTTC. Its translation is CSALRLAGDIGYNEQFF.

V is TRBV6-5 and J is TRBJ2-5; D gene uncertain. This CDR3 region has 13 residues. With 0 bases removed from V and 3 bases from J, the gap between germline ends came to 5 bases. The V gene's germline CDR1 is MNHEY and CDR2 SVGAGI. CDR3 sequence (DNA): TGTGCCAGCAGTTACTCAAGAAAAGAGACCCAGTACTTC. It encodes CASSYSRKETQYF.

This chain links TRBV20-1 with TRBJ2-5; D is possibly TRBD1 (5 bases). CDR3 length: 14 amino acids. V lost 1 base to trimming and J lost 4 bases, with 13 bases between them. From germline, CDR1 is DFQATT and CDR2 SNEGSKA (reference sequence). CDR3: CSARAPSRGETQYF. The CDR3 region has the DNA TGCAGTGCTAGAGCCCCTTCTAGGGGAGAGACCCAGTACTTC.

The chain has TRBV10-3 and TRBJ2-7; D may be TRBD1 (5 bases). This CDR3 has 12 amino acids. Trimming removed 8 bases at V and 2 bases at J, with 10 bases between. Germline assignment: CDR1 ENHRY and CDR2 SYGVKD. In DNA, the CDR3 is TGTGCCATCTCGGACAACACCTACGAGCAGTACTTC. Its translation is CAISDNTYEQYF.

This clonotype was recorded a few times. The rearrangement joins TRBV5-1 to TRBJ1-4, with 7 positions matching TRBD1. The CDR3 sequence is 15 residues long. CDR1 SGHRS and CDR2 YFSETQ come from the germline V gene. The junction had 9 bases not matched to a gene; V was cut back by 3 bases and J by 7 bases. DNA of the CDR3: TGCGCCAGCAGCTCCCAGGGGGGAATCAGTGAAAAACTGTTTTTT. It translates to CASSSQGGISEKLFF.

At least ten counts were recorded for this clonotype. This rearrangement joins TRBV29-1 to TRBJ2-1; 7 bases match TRBD1. Per the germline V gene, CDR1 is SQVTM and CDR2 is ANQGSEA. The CDR3 length is 14 residues. Trimming at V came to 6 bases and at J to 0 bases, leaving 5 bases not matched to a gene. In nucleotides, the CDR3 is TGCAGCGTACAACAGGGGAGCTCCTACAATGAGCAGTTCTTC. It specifies CSVQQGSSYNEQFF.

There are a few counts of this clonotype. This sequence joins TRBV7-2 and TRBJ1-2; D gene uncertain. The CDR3 length is 12 residues. Germline CDR1 and CDR2: SGHTA and FQGNSA. V dropped 2 bases and J dropped 8 bases, with 9 bases sitting between them. CDR3 DNA sequence: TGTGCCAGCAGCTTACGGGTAGACGGCTACACCTTC. It codes for CASSLRVDGYTF.